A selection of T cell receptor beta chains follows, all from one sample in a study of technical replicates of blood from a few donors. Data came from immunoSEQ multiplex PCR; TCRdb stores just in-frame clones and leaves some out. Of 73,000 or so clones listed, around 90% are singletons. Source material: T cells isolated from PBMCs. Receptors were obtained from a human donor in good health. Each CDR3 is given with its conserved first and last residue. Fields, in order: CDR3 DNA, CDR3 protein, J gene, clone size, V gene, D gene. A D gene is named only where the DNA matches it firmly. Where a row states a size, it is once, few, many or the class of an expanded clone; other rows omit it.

CDR3 DNA: TGTGCCAGCAGCCCGGGGTGGGAAGGGACTAGCGGGGGCAATGAGCAGTTCTTC
CDR3 protein: CASSPGWEGTSGGNEQFF
J gene: TRBJ2-1
clone size: -
V gene: TRBV7-2
D gene: TRBD2

CDR3 DNA: TGTGCCAGCAGAGACCCGGCGGGACAGTATAAGTACTACGAGCAGTACTTC
CDR3 protein: CASRDPAGQYKYYEQYF
J gene: TRBJ2-7
clone size: -
V gene: TRBV2
D gene: -

CDR3 DNA: TGTGCCAGCAGCCTGGAGGGGCACGGGGAGCTGTTTTTT
CDR3 protein: CASSLEGHGELFF
J gene: TRBJ2-2
clone size: -
V gene: TRBV14
D gene: -

CDR3 DNA: TGTGCCAGTATGTATCGGGGGCAAGAGACCCAGTACTTC
CDR3 protein: CASMYRGQETQYF
J gene: TRBJ2-5
clone size: once
V gene: TRBV13
D gene: -

CDR3 DNA: TGTGCCAGCAGTTACTCGACGGGACTAGTAACTTACGAGCAGTACTTC
CDR3 protein: CASSYSTGLVTYEQYF
J gene: TRBJ2-7
clone size: -
V gene: TRBV6-6
D gene: TRBD2

CDR3 DNA: TGCGCCAGCAGCTTTGGGGAGTATAGCAATCAGCCCCAGCATTTT
CDR3 protein: CASSFGEYSNQPQHF
J gene: TRBJ1-5
clone size: -
V gene: TRBV5-1
D gene: -

CDR3 DNA: TGCGCCAGCTGCTACAGGGACGGCGGGGCCAACGTCCTGACTTTC
CDR3 protein: CASCYRDGGANVLTF
J gene: TRBJ2-6
clone size: -
V gene: TRBV23-1
D gene: -

CDR3 DNA: TGTGCCAGCAGCGGGGACAGGGATGGCTACACCTTC
CDR3 protein: CASSGDRDGYTF
J gene: TRBJ1-2
clone size: -
V gene: TRBV9
D gene: TRBD1

CDR3 DNA: TGCGCCAGCAGCCCAACCCCCGGGAACCAAGAGACCCAGTACTTC
CDR3 protein: CASSPTPGNQETQYF
J gene: TRBJ2-5
clone size: -
V gene: TRBV4-1
D gene: -

CDR3 DNA: TGTGCCAGCAGCCCTACTACTAACGCCTACGAGCAGTACTTC
CDR3 protein: CASSPTTNAYEQYF
J gene: TRBJ2-7
clone size: -
V gene: TRBV14
D gene: -

CDR3 DNA: TGTGCCAGCAGCGCTCCTAGCGGGGGCCTCAATGAGCAGTTCTTC
CDR3 protein: CASSAPSGGLNEQFF
J gene: TRBJ2-1
clone size: -
V gene: TRBV7-9
D gene: TRBD2

CDR3 DNA: TGTGCCAGCAGCATGGGACAGGAAGGTTTTGAAAAACTGTTTTTT
CDR3 protein: CASSMGQEGFEKLFF
J gene: TRBJ1-4
clone size: once
V gene: TRBV7-9
D gene: TRBD1

CDR3 DNA: TGTGCCAGCAGTGAGACAGGGTGGGAGACCCAGTACTTC
CDR3 protein: CASSETGWETQYF
J gene: TRBJ2-5
clone size: -
V gene: TRBV6-1
D gene: TRBD1

CDR3 DNA: TGTGCCAGCAGCCCCAGAGCGGGGGGGGACACAGATACGCAGTATTTT
CDR3 protein: CASSPRAGGDTDTQYF
J gene: TRBJ2-3
clone size: -
V gene: TRBV7-6
D gene: TRBD2

CDR3 DNA: TGTGCCACCAGCAGAGATCGTGTCGACAGGGCTGAAGCTTTCTTT
CDR3 protein: CATSRDRVDRAEAFF
J gene: TRBJ1-1
clone size: -
V gene: TRBV15
D gene: TRBD1

CDR3 DNA: TGCGCCAGCGGGAACGACAGGGACGGAGTCGAGCAGTACTTC
CDR3 protein: CASGNDRDGVEQYF
J gene: TRBJ2-7
clone size: -
V gene: TRBV5-1
D gene: TRBD1

CDR3 DNA: TGTGCCAGCAGCCGTTTCAAGGTAGCGGACCAAGAGACCCAGTACTTC
CDR3 protein: CASSRFKVADQETQYF
J gene: TRBJ2-5
clone size: once
V gene: TRBV7-2
D gene: -

CDR3 DNA: TGTGCCAGCAGTGAAGTTTGGGGGACAGCGTCCTACGAGCAGTACTTC
CDR3 protein: CASSEVWGTASYEQYF
J gene: TRBJ2-7
clone size: once
V gene: TRBV6-1
D gene: TRBD1

CDR3 DNA: TGCGCCAGCAGCCAAGACGGGTGGGGCGGACGGGCCTACGAGCAGTACTTC
CDR3 protein: CASSQDGWGGRAYEQYF
J gene: TRBJ2-7
clone size: -
V gene: TRBV4-1
D gene: -

CDR3 DNA: TGTGCCAGTGTCTCTCCGCAGGCCCTCTACAATGAGCAGTTCTTC
CDR3 protein: CASVSPQALYNEQFF
J gene: TRBJ2-1
clone size: -
V gene: TRBV18
D gene: -

CDR3 DNA: TGTGCCAGTTCGGGACAGGGCTTCACTGAAGCTTTCTTT
CDR3 protein: CASSGQGFTEAFF
J gene: TRBJ1-1
clone size: -
V gene: TRBV19
D gene: TRBD1

CDR3 DNA: TGCGCCAGCAGCCTTGTGGGACAGGCCAGCACAGATACGCAGTATTTT
CDR3 protein: CASSLVGQASTDTQYF
J gene: TRBJ2-3
clone size: -
V gene: TRBV5-1
D gene: TRBD1

CDR3 DNA: TGTGCCAGCAGCTACCCGGGACAGGGAACCTATGGCTACACCTTC
CDR3 protein: CASSYPGQGTYGYTF
J gene: TRBJ1-2
clone size: once
V gene: TRBV7-9
D gene: TRBD1

CDR3 DNA: TGTGCCAGCAGTTCCGGGACACAGGTTAACACCATATATTTT
CDR3 protein: CASSSGTQVNTIYF
J gene: TRBJ1-3
clone size: -
V gene: TRBV27
D gene: -

CDR3 DNA: TGTGCCAGTAGTATAGAGCGGAGCAACTTCTACGAGCAGTACTTC
CDR3 protein: CASSIERSNFYEQYF
J gene: TRBJ2-7
clone size: -
V gene: TRBV19
D gene: -

CDR3 DNA: TGCGCCAGCAGCTTGCTCCCGACTGAAGCTTTCTTT
CDR3 protein: CASSLLPTEAFF
J gene: TRBJ1-1
clone size: -
V gene: TRBV5-1
D gene: -

CDR3 DNA: TGTGCCAGCAGTTACTCGAGGACAGGGGGAACAGATACGCAGTATTTT
CDR3 protein: CASSYSRTGGTDTQYF
J gene: TRBJ2-3
clone size: -
V gene: TRBV6-6
D gene: TRBD1

CDR3 DNA: TGTGCCAGCAGTCAAGGGACAGGATATAGCAATCAGCCCCAGCATTTT
CDR3 protein: CASSQGTGYSNQPQHF
J gene: TRBJ1-5
clone size: -
V gene: TRBV7-8
D gene: TRBD1

CDR3 DNA: TGCAGCGTTGAAAGGTACCTAGCGGGAGGCGGCGAGCAGTACTTC
CDR3 protein: CSVERYLAGGGEQYF
J gene: TRBJ2-7
clone size: -
V gene: TRBV29-1
D gene: TRBD2

CDR3 DNA: TGTGCCAGCAGCTTAACCCCTACAGGGAACACTGAAGCTTTCTTT
CDR3 protein: CASSLTPTGNTEAFF
J gene: TRBJ1-1
clone size: -
V gene: TRBV7-8
D gene: -

CDR3 DNA: TGTGCCAGTAGTATAGAGGGGACAGGCCAAGCCGAGCAGTACTTC
CDR3 protein: CASSIEGTGQAEQYF
J gene: TRBJ2-7
clone size: -
V gene: TRBV19
D gene: TRBD1

CDR3 DNA: TGTGCCAGCAGGGGGCAGGGGGCCGGGGAGACCCAGTACTTC
CDR3 protein: CASRGQGAGETQYF
J gene: TRBJ2-5
clone size: -
V gene: TRBV4-2
D gene: TRBD1

CDR3 DNA: TGCGCCAGCAGCTCCGAGCGGGGCTCACACAATGAGGAGTTCTTC
CDR3 protein: CASSSERGSHNEEFF
J gene: TRBJ2-1
clone size: -
V gene: TRBV5-1
D gene: TRBD2

CDR3 DNA: TGTGCCAGCAGCTCCCGACAGGTTATAGGGACACCCCTCCACTTT
CDR3 protein: CASSSRQVIGTPLHF
J gene: TRBJ1-6
clone size: -
V gene: TRBV5-4
D gene: -

CDR3 DNA: TGTGCCACCAGCGGTCCGGGACAGTCATTCGGAAACACCATATATTTT
CDR3 protein: CATSGPGQSFGNTIYF
J gene: TRBJ1-3
clone size: -
V gene: TRBV15
D gene: TRBD1

CDR3 DNA: TGTGCCAGCAGGCTCGCCCGAGACAGGAGCCACGAGCAGTACTTC
CDR3 protein: CASRLARDRSHEQYF
J gene: TRBJ2-7
clone size: -
V gene: TRBV11-2
D gene: -

CDR3 DNA: TGTGCCAGCTCACCGGCGGGGAGCTACGAGCAGTACTTC
CDR3 protein: CASSPAGSYEQYF
J gene: TRBJ2-7
clone size: -
V gene: TRBV18
D gene: -

CDR3 DNA: TGTGCCAGCAGCTTCCCCGAGTTTTCCCAGACCCAGTACTTC
CDR3 protein: CASSFPEFSQTQYF
J gene: TRBJ2-5
clone size: -
V gene: TRBV11-2
D gene: -

CDR3 DNA: TGCGCCAGCAGCTACAGGGATGATACGCAGTATTTT
CDR3 protein: CASSYRDDTQYF
J gene: TRBJ2-3
clone size: -
V gene: TRBV5-1
D gene: -

CDR3 DNA: TGTGCCTGGAGCCTACAGGGAGGGCGAGGCTACACCTTC
CDR3 protein: CAWSLQGGRGYTF
J gene: TRBJ1-2
clone size: few
V gene: TRBV30
D gene: -

CDR3 DNA: TGCGCCAGCAGCTTTCAAGCGGGGGGCACAGATACGCAGTATTTT
CDR3 protein: CASSFQAGGTDTQYF
J gene: TRBJ2-3
clone size: -
V gene: TRBV5-1
D gene: TRBD2

CDR3 DNA: TGTGCCAGCAGCTCTATACTAGCGGGAGGTGCCTACGAGCAGTACTTC
CDR3 protein: CASSSILAGGAYEQYF
J gene: TRBJ2-7
clone size: -
V gene: TRBV11-1
D gene: TRBD2

CDR3 DNA: TGTGCCAGTAGCGGCCTGGCAGACTCTGGAAACACCATATATTTT
CDR3 protein: CASSGLADSGNTIYF
J gene: TRBJ1-3
clone size: -
V gene: TRBV6-5
D gene: -

CDR3 DNA: TGTGCCAGCTATTCCCAGGGGCTCGGGACAGATACGCAGTATTTT
CDR3 protein: CASYSQGLGTDTQYF
J gene: TRBJ2-3
clone size: once
V gene: TRBV27
D gene: -

CDR3 DNA: TGTGCCAGCAGTTTGGGGGGAGTTTCAGGAAACACCATATATTTT
CDR3 protein: CASSLGGVSGNTIYF
J gene: TRBJ1-3
clone size: -
V gene: TRBV28
D gene: -